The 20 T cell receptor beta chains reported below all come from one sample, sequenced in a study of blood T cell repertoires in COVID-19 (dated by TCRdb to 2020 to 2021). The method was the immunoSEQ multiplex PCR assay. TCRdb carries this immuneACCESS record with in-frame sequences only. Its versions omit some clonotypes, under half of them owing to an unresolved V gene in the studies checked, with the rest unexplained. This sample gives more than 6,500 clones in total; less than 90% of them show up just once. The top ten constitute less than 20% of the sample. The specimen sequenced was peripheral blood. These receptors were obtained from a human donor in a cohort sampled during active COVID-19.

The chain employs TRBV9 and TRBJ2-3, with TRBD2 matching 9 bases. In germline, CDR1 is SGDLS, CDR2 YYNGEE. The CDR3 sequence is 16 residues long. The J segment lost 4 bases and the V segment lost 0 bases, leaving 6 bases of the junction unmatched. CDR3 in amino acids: CASSVAPAGGADTQYF. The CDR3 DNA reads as TGTGCCAGCAGCGTAGCTCCAGCGGGAGGAGCAGATACGCAGTATTTT.

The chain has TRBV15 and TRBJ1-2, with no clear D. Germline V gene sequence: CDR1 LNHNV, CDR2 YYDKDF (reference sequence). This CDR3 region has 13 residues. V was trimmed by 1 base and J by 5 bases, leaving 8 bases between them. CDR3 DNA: TGTGCCACCAGCAGAGGCGGATTATATGGCTACACCTTC. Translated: CATSRGGLYGYTF.

The CDR3 loop is CASSVDRENEQYF. The CDR3 nucleotides read TGTGCCAGCAGCGTAGATCGAGAAAACGAGCAGTACTTC. V usage is TRBV9 and J usage is TRBJ2-7; D is undetermined. Trimming removed 0 bases from V and 5 bases from J, with 9 bases in between. In germline, CDR1 is SGDLS, CDR2 YYNGEE. The CDR3 is 13 residues long.

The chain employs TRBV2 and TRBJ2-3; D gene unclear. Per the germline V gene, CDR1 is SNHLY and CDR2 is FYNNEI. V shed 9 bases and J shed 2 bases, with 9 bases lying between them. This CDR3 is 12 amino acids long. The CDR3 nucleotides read TGTGCCAGTCAGATCAACACAGATACGCAGTATTTT. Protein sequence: CASQINTDTQYF.

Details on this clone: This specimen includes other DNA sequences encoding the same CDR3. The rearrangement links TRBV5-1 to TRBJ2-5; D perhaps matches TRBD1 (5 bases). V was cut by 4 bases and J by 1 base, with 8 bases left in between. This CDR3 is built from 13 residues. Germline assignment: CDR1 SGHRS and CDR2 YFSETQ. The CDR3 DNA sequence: TGCGCCAGCAGCAGACAGCCCCAAGAGACCCAGTACTTC. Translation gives CASSRQPQETQYF. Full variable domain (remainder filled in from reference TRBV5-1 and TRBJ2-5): KAGVTQTPRYLIKTRGQQVTLSCSPISGHRSVSWYQQTPGQGLQFLFEYFSETQRNKGNFPGRFSGRQFSNSRSEMNVSTLELGDSALYLCASSRQPQETQYFGPGTRLLVL.

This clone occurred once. The CDR3 coding sequence is TGTGCCAGCAGTGCTCCGGGACAGTCCACAGATACGCAGTATTTT. The encoded protein is CASSAPGQSTDTQYF. The gene calls are TRBV27 and TRBJ2-3, with 7 bases lining up with TRBD1. This CDR3 comprises 15 residues. Germline CDR1 reads MNHEY; CDR2 reads SMNVEV (reference sequence). With 5 bases clipped from V and 2 bases from J, the junction kept 7 bases outside the gene matches.

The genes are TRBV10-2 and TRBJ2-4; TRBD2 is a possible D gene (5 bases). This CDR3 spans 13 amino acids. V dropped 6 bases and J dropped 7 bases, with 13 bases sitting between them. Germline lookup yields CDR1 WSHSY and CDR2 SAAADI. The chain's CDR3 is CASRVSGENIQYF. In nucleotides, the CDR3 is TGCGCCAGCAGGGTCTCTGGGGAGAACATTCAGTACTTC.

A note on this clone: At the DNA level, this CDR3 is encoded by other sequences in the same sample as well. In DNA form, the CDR3 reads TGTGCCAGCAGCCCGAGACTAGCCGGGGAGCTGTTTTTT. It is translated as CASSPRLAGELFF. The V gene is TRBV12-3 or TRBV12-4, the J gene TRBJ2-2, with D possibly being TRBD2 (6 bases). This CDR3 region has 13 residues. Trimming stripped 6 bases from V and 6 bases from J, with 11 bases between.

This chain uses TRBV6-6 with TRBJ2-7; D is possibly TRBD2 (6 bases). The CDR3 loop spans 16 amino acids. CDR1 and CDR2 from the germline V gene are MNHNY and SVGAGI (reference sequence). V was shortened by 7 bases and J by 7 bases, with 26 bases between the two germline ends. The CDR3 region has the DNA TGTGCCAGCAACGCCGCGGGTCGGGACTGGGTTAGAGAGCAGTACTTC. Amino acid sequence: CASNAAGRDWVREQYF.

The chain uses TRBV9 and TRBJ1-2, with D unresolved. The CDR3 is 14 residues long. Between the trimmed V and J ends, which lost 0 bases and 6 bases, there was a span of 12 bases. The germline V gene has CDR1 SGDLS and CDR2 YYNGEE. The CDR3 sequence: CASSVGIMEDGYTF. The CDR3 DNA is TGTGCCAGCAGCGTAGGGATAATGGAGGATGGCTACACCTTC.

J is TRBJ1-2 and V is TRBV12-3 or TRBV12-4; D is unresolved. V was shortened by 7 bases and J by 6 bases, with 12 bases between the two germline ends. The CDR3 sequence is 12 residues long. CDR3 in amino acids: CASTLAGNGYTF. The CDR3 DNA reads TGTGCCAGCACCCTAGCCGGTAATGGCTACACCTTC.

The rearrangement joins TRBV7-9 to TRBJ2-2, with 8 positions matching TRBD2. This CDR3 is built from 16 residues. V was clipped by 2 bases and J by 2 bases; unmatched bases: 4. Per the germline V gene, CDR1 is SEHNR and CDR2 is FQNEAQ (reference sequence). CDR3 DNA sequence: TGTGCCAGCAGCTTAATCGGGGGGGCTAACACCGGGGAGCTGTTTTTT. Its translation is CASSLIGGANTGELFF.

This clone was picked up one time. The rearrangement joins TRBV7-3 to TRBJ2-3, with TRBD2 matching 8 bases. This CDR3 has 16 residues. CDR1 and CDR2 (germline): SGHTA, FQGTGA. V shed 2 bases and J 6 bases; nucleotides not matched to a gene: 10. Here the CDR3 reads CASSLRASGPGDTQYF. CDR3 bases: TGTGCCAGCAGCTTACGGGCTAGCGGGCCTGGGGATACGCAGTATTTT.

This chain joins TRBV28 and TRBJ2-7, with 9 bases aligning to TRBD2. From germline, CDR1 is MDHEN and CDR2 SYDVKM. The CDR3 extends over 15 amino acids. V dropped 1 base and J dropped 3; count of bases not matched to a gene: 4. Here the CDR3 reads CASSLLASGNYEQYF. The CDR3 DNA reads TGTGCCAGCAGTTTATTGGCTAGCGGGAACTACGAGCAGTACTTC. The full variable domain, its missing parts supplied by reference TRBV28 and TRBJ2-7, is DVKVTQSSRYLVKRTGEKVFLECVQDMDHENMFWYRQDPGLGLRLIYFSYDVKMKEKGDIPEGYSVSREKKERFSLILESASTNQTSMYLCASSLLASGNYEQYFGPGTRLTVT.

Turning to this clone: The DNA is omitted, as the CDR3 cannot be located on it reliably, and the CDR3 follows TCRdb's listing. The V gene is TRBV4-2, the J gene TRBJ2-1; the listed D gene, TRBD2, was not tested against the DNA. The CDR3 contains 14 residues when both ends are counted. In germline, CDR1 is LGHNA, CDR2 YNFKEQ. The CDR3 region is CASSPESVAGGAFF.

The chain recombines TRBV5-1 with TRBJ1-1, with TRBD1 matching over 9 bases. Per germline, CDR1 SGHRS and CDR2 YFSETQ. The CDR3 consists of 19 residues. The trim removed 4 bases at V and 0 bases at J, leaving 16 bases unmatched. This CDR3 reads CASSHRPTGGTGLNTEAFF. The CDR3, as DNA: TGCGCCAGCAGCCACAGACCGACAGGGGGTACCGGGTTGAACACTGAAGCTTTCTTT.

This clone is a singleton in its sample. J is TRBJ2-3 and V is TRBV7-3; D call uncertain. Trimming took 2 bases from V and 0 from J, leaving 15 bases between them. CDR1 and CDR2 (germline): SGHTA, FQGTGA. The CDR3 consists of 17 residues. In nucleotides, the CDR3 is TGTGCCAGCAGCTTAGCCCCCGGCAGGCGTAGCACAGATACGCAGTATTTT. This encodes CASSLAPGRRSTDTQYF.

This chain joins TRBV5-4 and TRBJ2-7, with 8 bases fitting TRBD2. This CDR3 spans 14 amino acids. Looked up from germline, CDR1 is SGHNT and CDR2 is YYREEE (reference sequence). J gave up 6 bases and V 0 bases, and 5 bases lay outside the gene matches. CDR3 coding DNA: TGTGCCAGCAGCTTGGCAGCGGGAGTTGGCGAGCAGTACTTC. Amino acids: CASSLAAGVGEQYF.

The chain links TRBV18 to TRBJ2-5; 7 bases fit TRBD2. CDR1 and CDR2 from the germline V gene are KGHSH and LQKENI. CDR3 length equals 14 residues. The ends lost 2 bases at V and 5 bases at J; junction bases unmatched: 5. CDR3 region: CASSPAGEVETQYF. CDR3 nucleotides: TGTGCCAGCTCACCAGCGGGAGAAGTTGAGACCCAGTACTTC.

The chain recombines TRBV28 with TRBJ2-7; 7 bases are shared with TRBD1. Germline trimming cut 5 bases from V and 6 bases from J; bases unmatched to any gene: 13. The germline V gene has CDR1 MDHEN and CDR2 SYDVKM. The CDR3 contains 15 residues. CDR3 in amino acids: CASSADQGVVAEQYF. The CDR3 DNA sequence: TGTGCCAGCAGTGCAGACCAGGGGGTCGTGGCCGAGCAGTACTTC.